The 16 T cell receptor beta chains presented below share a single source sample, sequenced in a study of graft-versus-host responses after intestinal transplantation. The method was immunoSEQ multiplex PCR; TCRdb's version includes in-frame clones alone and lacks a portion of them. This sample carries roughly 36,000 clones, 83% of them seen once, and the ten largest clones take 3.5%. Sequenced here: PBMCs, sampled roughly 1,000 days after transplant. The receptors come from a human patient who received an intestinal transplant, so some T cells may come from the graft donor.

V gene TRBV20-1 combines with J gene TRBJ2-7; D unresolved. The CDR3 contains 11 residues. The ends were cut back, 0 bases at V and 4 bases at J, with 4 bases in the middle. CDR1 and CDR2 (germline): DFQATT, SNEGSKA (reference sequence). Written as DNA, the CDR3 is TGCAGTGCTAGAGATCTATACGAGCAGTACTTC. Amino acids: CSARDLYEQYF.

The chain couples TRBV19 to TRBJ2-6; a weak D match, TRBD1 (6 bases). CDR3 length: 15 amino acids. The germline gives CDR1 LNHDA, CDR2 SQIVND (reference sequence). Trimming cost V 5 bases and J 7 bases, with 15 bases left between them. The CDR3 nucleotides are TGTGCCAGTAGTCTCCCCCTAGGGACAGCCAACGTCCTGACTTTC. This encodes CASSLPLGTANVLTF.

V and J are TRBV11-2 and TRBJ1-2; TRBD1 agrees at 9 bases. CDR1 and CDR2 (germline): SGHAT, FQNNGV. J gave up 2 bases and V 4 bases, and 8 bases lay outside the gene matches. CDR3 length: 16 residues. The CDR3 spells CASSYRDREGNYGYTF. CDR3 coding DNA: TGTGCCAGCAGCTACCGGGACAGGGAAGGAAACTATGGCTACACCTTC.

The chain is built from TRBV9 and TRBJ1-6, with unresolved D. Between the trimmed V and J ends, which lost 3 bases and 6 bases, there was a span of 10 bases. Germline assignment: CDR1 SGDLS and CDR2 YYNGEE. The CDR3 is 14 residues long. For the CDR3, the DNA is TGTGCCAGCAGCGGCATGGGCACTAATTCACCCCTCCACTTT. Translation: CASSGMGTNSPLHF.

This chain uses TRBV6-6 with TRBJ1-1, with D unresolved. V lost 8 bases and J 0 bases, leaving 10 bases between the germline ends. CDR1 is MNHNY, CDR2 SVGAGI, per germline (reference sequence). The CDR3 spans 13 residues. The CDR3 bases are TGTGCCAGCTCTGTCGGGGTGAACACTGAAGCTTTCTTT. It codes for CASSVGVNTEAFF.

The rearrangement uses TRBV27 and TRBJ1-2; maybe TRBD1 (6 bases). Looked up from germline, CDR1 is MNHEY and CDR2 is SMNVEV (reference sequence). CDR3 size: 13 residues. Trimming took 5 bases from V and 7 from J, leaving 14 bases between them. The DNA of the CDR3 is TGTGCCAGCAGTCCTACAGGGTCCTCTGGCTACACCTTC. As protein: CASSPTGSSGYTF.

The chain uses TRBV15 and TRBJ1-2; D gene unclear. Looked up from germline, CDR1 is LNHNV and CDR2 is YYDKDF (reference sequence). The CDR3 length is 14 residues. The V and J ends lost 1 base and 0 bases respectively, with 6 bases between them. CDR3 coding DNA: TGTGCCACCAGCAGAGGAGTTTCTAACTATGGCTACACCTTC. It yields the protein CATSRGVSNYGYTF.

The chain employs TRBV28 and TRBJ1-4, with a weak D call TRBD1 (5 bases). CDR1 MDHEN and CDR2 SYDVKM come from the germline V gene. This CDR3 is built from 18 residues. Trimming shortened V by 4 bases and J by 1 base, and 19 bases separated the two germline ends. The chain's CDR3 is CASSSSPRGYLTNEKLFF. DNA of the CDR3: TGTGCCAGCAGTTCCTCCCCGCGGGGGTATCTAACTAATGAAAAACTGTTTTTT.

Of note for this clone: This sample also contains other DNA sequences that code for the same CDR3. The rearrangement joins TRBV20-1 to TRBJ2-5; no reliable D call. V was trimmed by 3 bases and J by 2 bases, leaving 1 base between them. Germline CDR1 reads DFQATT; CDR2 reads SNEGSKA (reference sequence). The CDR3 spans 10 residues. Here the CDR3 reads CSARQETQYF. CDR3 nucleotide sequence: TGCAGTGCTAGGCAAGAGACCCAGTACTTC.

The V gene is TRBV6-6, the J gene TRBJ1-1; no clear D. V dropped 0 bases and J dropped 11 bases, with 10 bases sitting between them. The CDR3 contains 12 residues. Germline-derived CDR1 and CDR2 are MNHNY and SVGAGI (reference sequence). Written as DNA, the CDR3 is TGTGCCAGCAGTTACTCAGTAGCGGAGGCTTTCTTT. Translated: CASSYSVAEAFF.

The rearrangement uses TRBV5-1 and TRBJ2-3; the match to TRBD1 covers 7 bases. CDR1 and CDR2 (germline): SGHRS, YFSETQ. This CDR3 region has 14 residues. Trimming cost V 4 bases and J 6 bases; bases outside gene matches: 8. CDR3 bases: TGCGCCAGCAGCCCCGTGACAGGGTCGGATACGCAGTATTTT. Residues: CASSPVTGSDTQYF.

CDR3 nucleotides: TGTGCCAGCAGCTCCCAGGAGACCCAGTACTTC. Translating gives CASSSQETQYF. The chain links TRBV11-1 to TRBJ2-5; unclear D gene. CDR3 length: 11 amino acids. Germline V gene lookup returns CDR1 SGHAT and CDR2 FQDESV (reference sequence). Trimming left V 4 bases short and J 5 bases short, with 5 bases between.

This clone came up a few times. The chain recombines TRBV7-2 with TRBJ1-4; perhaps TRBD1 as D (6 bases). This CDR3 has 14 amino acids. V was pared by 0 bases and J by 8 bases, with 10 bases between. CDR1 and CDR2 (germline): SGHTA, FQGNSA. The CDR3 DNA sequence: TGTGCCAGCAGCTTAGCGCTAGGGGGGGAAAAACTGTTTTTT. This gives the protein CASSLALGGEKLFF.

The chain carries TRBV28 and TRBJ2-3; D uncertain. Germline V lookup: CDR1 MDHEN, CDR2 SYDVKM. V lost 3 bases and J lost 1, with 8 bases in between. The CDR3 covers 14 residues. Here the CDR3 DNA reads TGTGCCAGCAGTTTGGGGATTCGCACAGATACGCAGTATTTT. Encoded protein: CASSLGIRTDTQYF.

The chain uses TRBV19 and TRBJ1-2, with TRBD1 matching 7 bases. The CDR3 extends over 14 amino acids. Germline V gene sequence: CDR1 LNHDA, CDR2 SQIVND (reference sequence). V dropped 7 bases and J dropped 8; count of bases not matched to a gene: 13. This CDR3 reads CASTFRRTGGGYTF. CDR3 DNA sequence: TGTGCCAGTACCTTCCGACGGACAGGCGGCGGCTACACCTTC. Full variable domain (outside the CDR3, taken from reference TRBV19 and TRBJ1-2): DGGITQSPKYLFRKEGQNVTLSCEQNLNHDAMYWYRQDPGQGLRLIYYSQIVNDFQKGDIAEGYSVSREKKESFPLTVTSAQKNPTAFYLCASTFRRTGGGYTFGSGTRLTVV.

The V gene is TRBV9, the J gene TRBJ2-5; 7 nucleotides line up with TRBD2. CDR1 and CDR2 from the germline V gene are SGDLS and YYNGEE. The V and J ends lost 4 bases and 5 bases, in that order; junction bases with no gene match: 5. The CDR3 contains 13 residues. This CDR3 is CASSSPSGETQYF. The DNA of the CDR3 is TGTGCCAGCAGCTCACCTAGCGGCGAGACCCAGTACTTC.